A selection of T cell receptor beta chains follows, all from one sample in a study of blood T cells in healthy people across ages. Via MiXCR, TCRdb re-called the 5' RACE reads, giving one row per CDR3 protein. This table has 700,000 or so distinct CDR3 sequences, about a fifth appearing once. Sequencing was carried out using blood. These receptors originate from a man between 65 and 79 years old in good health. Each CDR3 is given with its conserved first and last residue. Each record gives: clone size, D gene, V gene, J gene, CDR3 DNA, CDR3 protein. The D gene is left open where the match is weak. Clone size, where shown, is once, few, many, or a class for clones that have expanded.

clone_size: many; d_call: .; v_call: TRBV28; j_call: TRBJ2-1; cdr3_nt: TGTGCCAGCAGTTTTGCTAGCGCGGCGACTTACAATGAGCAGTTCTTC; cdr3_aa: CASSFASAATYNEQFF
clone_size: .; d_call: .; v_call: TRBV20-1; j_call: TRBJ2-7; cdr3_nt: TGCAGTGCATACCACGCCGTGCTCTCCTACGAGCAGTACTTC; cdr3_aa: CSAYHAVLSYEQYF
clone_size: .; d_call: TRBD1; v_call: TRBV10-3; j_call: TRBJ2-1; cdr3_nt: TGTGCCATCACCCGGACAGGGGCGGTCAATGAGCAGTTCTTC; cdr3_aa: CAITRTGAVNEQFF
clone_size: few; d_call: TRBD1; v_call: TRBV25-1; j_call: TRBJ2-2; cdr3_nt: TGTGCCAGCAGTGATCCCAGACAGGGGACCGGGGAGCTGTTTTTT; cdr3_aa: CASSDPRQGTGELFF
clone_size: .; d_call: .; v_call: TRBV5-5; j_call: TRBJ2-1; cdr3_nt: TGTGCCAGCAGTTGGACGGAGAATGAGCAGTTCTTC; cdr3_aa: CASSWTENEQFF
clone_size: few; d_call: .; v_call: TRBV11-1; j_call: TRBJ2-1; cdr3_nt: TGTGCCAACAGCTTCCAGGGAGGAAGCTCCTACAATGAGCAGTTCTTC; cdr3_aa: CANSFQGGSSYNEQFF
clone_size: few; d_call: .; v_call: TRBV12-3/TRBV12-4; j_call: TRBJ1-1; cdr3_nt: TGTGCCAGCAGTTTTGTTCGGATTGCTGAAGCTTTCTTT; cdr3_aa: CASSFVRIAEAFF
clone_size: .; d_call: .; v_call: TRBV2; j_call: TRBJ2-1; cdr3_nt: TGTGCCAGCGGACAGACTCTCACCTACAATGAGCAGTTCTTC; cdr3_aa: CASGQTLTYNEQFF
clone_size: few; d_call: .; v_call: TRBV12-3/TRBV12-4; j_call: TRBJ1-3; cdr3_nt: TGTGCCAGCAGTTTGTGGAATGGAAACACCATATATTTT; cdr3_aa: CASSLWNGNTIYF
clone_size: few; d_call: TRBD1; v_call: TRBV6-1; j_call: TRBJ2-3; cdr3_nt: TGTGCCAGCAGTACCGGGACAGGGGGTAACAGGGACACAGATACGCAGTATTTT; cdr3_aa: CASSTGTGGNRDTDTQYF
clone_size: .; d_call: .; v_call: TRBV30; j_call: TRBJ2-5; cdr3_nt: TGTGCCTGGAATTTGGTAGGGACACTTAGAGGAGAGACCCAGTACTTC; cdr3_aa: CAWNLVGTLRGETQYF
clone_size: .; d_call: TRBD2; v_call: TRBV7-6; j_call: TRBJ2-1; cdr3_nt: TGTGCCAGCAGCTTAGAATTCGGGGGGTACAATGAGCAGTTCTTC; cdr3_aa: CASSLEFGGYNEQFF
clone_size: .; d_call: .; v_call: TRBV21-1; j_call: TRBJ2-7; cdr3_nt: TGTGCCAGCAGCAAGGACAGGAGTAAAAACGAGCAGTACTTC; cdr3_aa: CASSKDRSKNEQYF
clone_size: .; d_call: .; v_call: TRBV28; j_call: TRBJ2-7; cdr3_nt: TGTGCCAGCAGTTTCCTTCAGGGTTCAGGCGAGCAGTACTTC; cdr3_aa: CASSFLQGSGEQYF
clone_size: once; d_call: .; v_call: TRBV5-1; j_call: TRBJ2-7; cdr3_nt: TGCGCCAGCAGCTCCCTAGGGGGGGACGAGCAGTACTTC; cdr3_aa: CASSSLGGDEQYF
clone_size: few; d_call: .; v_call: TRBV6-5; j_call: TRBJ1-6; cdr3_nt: TGTGCCAGCAGTTACTCGCGGACTTTTCCGAGCTCCTATAATTCACCCCTCCACTTT; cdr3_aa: CASSYSRTFPSSYNSPLHF
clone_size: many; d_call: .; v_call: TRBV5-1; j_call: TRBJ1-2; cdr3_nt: TGCGCCAGCAGGCCGGACAGTAACTATGGCTACACCTTC; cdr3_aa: CASRPDSNYGYTF
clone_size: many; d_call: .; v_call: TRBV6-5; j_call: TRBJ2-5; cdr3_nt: TGTGCCAGCAGACGCTTACCCGGGCCCTCAAAAGAGACCCAGTACTTC; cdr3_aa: CASRRLPGPSKETQYF
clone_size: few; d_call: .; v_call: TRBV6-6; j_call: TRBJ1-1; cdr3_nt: TGTGCCAGCAGTTACTCTGGAAGGGAAACTGAAGCTTTCTTT; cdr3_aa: CASSYSGRETEAFF
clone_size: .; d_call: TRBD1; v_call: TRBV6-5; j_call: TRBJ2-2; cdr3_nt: TGTGCCAGCAGAGGCGACAGGGCGAACACCGGGGAGCTGTTTTTT; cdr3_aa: CASRGDRANTGELFF
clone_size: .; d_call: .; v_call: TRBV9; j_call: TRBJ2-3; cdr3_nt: TGTGCCAGCAGCGTAGGTATCACGGATTCAGATACGCAGTATTTT; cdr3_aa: CASSVGITDSDTQYF
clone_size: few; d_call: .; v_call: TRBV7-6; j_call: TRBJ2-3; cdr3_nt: TGTGCCAGCAGCTCCGGGCCCAATGGGGATACGCAGTATTTT; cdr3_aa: CASSSGPNGDTQYF
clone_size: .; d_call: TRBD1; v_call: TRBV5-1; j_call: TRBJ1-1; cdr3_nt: TGCGCCAGCAGCTTAAGACAGGGGACCGCTGAAGCTTTCTTT; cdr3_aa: CASSLRQGTAEAFF
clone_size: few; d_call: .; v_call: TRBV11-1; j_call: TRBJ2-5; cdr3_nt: TGTGCCAGCAGCCTCAGACCCGAGGGAGGAGAGACCCAGTACTTC; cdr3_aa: CASSLRPEGGETQYF
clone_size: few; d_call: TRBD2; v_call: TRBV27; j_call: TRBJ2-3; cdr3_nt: TGTGCCTCCGGGGGTTTAGCGGGGGGGATAGATACGCAGTATTTT; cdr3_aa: CASGGLAGGIDTQYF
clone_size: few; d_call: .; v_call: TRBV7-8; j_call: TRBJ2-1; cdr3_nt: TGTGCCAGCAGCTTACTCGGCTTTTACAATGAGCAGTTCTTC; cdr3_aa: CASSLLGFYNEQFF
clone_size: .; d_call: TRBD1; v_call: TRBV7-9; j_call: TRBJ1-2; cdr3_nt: TGTGCCAGCAGCTTAGCCGGACAGGGGACTAGCCGGGACTATGGCTACACCTTC; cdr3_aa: CASSLAGQGTSRDYGYTF
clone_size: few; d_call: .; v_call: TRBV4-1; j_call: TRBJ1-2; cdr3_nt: TGCGCCAGCAGCCAAGTAGAAAATTCGGCCAGGAGCCTCTATGGCTACACCTTC; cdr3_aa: CASSQVENSARSLYGYTF
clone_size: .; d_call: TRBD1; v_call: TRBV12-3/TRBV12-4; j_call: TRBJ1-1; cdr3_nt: TGTGCCAGCAGTTCACAGGGGCGTCACACTGAAGCTTTCTTT; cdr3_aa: CASSSQGRHTEAFF
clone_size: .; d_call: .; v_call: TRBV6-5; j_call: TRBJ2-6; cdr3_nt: TGTGCCAGCAGTTACTCTTATTCTGGGGCCAACGTCCTGACTTTC; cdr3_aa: CASSYSYSGANVLTF
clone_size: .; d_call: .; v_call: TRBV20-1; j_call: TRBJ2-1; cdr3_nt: TGCAGTGCTAGTTCGGGCGCCTACAATGAGCAGTTCTTC; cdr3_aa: CSASSGAYNEQFF
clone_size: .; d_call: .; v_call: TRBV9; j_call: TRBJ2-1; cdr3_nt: TGTGCCAGCAGCGTAGCTGGTAGCGGAGGCTCCTACAATGAGCAGTTCTTC; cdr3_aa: CASSVAGSGGSYNEQFF
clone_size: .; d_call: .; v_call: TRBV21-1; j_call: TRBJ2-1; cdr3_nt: TGTGCCAGCAGCAAAACCCAACAGCGGGGGGATGAATCTGAGCAGTTCTTC; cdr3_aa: CASSKTQQRGDESEQFF
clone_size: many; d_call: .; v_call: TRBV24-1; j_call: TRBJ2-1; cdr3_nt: TGTGCCACCAGTGATCCCCTGCCTCCTCGCAACAATGAGCAGTTCTTC; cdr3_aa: CATSDPLPPRNNEQFF
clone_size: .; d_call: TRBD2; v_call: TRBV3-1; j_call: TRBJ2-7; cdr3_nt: TGTGCCAGCAGCCCCCTAGCGGGGGCCGCCTACGAGCAGTACTTC; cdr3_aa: CASSPLAGAAYEQYF
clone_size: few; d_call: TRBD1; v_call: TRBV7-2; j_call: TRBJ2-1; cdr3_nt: TGTGCCAGCAGCGGCGGACAGGGGTACAATGAGCAGTTCTTC; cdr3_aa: CASSGGQGYNEQFF
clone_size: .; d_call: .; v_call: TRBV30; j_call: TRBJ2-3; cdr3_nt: TGTGCCTCCACGGGATGGCGGGCCCTTACAGATACGCAGTATTTT; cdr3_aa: CASTGWRALTDTQYF
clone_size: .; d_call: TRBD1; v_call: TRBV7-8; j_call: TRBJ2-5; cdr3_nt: TGTGCCAGCACAGGGATGACAGGGAGACAAGAGACCCAGTACTTC; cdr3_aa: CASTGMTGRQETQYF
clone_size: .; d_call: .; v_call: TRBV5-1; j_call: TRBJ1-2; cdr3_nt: TGCGCCAGCAGCTTGAGGTTCGACGGACGCAACTATGGCTACACCTTC; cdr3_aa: CASSLRFDGRNYGYTF
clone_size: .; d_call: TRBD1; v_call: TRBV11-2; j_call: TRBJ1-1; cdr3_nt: TGTGCCAGCAGCTTAGCAAGGACAGGGACCTTTGAAGCTTTCTTT; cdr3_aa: CASSLARTGTFEAFF
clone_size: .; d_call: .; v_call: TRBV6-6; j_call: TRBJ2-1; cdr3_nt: TGTGCCAGCAGCCCGGAAGGGCAGGGGCAGTTTTTC; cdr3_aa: CASSPEGQGQFF
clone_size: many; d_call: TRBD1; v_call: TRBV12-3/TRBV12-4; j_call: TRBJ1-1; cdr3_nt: TGTGCCAGCAGACCCGGGACAGGGGCGATGAACACTGAAGCTTTCTTT; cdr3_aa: CASRPGTGAMNTEAFF
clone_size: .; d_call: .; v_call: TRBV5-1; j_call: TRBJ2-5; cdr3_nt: TGCGCCAGCAGCTCTGGACTATATCAAGAGACCCAGTACTTC; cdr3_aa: CASSSGLYQETQYF